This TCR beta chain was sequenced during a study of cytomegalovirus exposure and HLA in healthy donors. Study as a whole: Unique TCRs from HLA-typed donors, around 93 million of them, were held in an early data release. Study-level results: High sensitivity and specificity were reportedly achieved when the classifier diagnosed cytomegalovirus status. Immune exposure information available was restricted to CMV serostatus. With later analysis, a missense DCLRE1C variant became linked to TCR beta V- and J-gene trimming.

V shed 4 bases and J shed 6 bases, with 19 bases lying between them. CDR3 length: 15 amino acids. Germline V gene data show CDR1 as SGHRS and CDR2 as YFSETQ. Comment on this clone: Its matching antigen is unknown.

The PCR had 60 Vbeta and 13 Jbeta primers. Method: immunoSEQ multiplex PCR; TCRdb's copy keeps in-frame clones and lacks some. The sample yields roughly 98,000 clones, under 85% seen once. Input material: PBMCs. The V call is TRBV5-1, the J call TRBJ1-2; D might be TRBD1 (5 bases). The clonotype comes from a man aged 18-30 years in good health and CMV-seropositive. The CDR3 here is CASSPRFGQGNGYTF. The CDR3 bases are TGCGCCAGCAGCCCCCGTTTTGGGCAGGGAAATGGCTACACCTTC.